The 12 T cell receptor beta chains given below trace back to one sample, sequenced in a study of T cell responses to AZD1222 COVID-19 vaccine. Assay used: immunoSEQ multiplex PCR; TCRdb lists only in-frame clones, some missing. In the table there are roughly 170,000 clones, about 91% of which are singletons. The source was peripheral blood, collected on day 0 of AZD1222 vaccination. The receptors come from an adult in good health.

The chain recombines TRBV19 with TRBJ1-2, with TRBD1 matching 7 bases. This CDR3 has 16 residues. Trimming removed 7 bases from V and 7 bases from J; junction bases left unmatched: 18. Germline lookup yields CDR1 LNHDA and CDR2 SQIVND (reference sequence). The CDR3 is CASTPQGPNSQRGYTF. The CDR3 DNA reads as TGTGCCAGTACCCCACAGGGGCCCAACAGCCAGCGTGGCTACACCTTC.

J is TRBJ1-5 and V is TRBV5-4, with D uncertain. The CDR3 sequence is 14 residues long. Between the trimmed V and J ends, which lost 1 base and 0 bases, there was a span of 5 bases. Germline assignment: CDR1 SGHNT and CDR2 YYREEE (reference sequence). The CDR3 sequence: CASSLYGSNQPQHF. CDR3 nucleotides: TGTGCCAGCAGCTTGTACGGTAGCAATCAGCCCCAGCATTTT.

The chain has TRBV24-1 and TRBJ2-2, with a weak D call TRBD2 (6 bases). The germline CDR1 and CDR2 sequences are KGHDR and SFDVKD. The CDR3 covers 15 residues. V lost 6 bases, J lost 0 bases, and 10 bases lay in between. CDR3 coding DNA: TGTGCCACCAGTCCGGAGGGCGCGAACACCGGGGAGCTGTTTTTT. This translates into CATSPEGANTGELFF.

V and J are TRBV6-4 and TRBJ1-1; D not certain. The CDR3 runs 15 residues. Germline V gene lookup returns CDR1 MRHNA and CDR2 SNTAGT. V lost 2 bases and J lost 1, with 11 bases in between. For the CDR3, the DNA is TGTGCCAGCAGTGACGTAGGCAGATCGAACACTGAAGCTTTCTTT. Its translation: CASSDVGRSNTEAFF.

The table lists this clone with a count of one. The chain has TRBV10-1 and TRBJ2-7, with D uncertain. The CDR3 sequence is 14 residues long. The germline CDR1 and CDR2 sequences are WNHNN and SYGVQD (reference sequence). Trimming removed 0 bases at V and 2 bases at J, with 8 bases between. CDR3 DNA: TGCGCCAGCAGTGAGTCGGGCGCTCCCTACGAGCAGTACTTC. Its translation is CASSESGAPYEQYF.

This chain uses TRBV5-1 with TRBJ2-1; D is unclear. Germline CDR1 is SGHRS and CDR2 is YFSETQ. V was pared by 0 bases and J by 0 bases, with 10 bases between. The CDR3 extends over 16 amino acids. Here the CDR3 DNA reads TGCGCCAGCAGCTTGGGTCTGGGTAGCTCCTACAATGAGCAGTTCTTC. Translating it yields CASSLGLGSSYNEQFF.

This sequence joins TRBV4-1 and TRBJ2-2; maybe TRBD1 (6 bases). V lost 7 bases and J lost 1, with 10 bases in between. The CDR3 is 14 amino acids. CDR1 and CDR2 from the germline V gene are MGHRA and YSYEKL. This CDR3 reads CASKQGLNTGELFF. DNA for the CDR3: TGCGCCAGCAAACAGGGCTTGAACACCGGGGAGCTGTTTTTT.

The rearrangement joins TRBV10-3 to TRBJ1-4; 10 nucleotides agree with TRBD1. Germline loops: CDR1 ENHRY, CDR2 SYGVKD. This CDR3 has 14 residues. J gave up 7 bases and V 4 bases, and 3 bases lay outside the gene matches. The CDR3 DNA is TGTGCCATCAGTGCGGGGACAGGGGTTGAAAAACTGTTTTTT. It translates to CAISAGTGVEKLFF.

CDR3 nucleotides: TGTGCCAGCAGTTCGGGACAGCTTATTTACACTGAAGCTTTCTTT. It specifies CASSSGQLIYTEAFF. The chain employs TRBV6-2 or TRBV6-3 and TRBJ1-1; the match to TRBD1 covers 7 bases. Trimming took 4 bases from V and 3 from J; bases not matched to a gene: 8. Germline V lookup: CDR1 MNHEY, CDR2 SVGEGT. This CDR3 has 15 residues.

The V call is TRBV19, the J call TRBJ1-2, with unresolved D. Germline V gene lookup returns CDR1 LNHDA and CDR2 SQIVND (reference sequence). The length of the CDR3 is 13 residues. V lost 6 bases and J lost 7, with 15 bases in between. This chain's CDR3 is CASSPEPVFGYTF. The CDR3 bases are TGTGCCAGTAGCCCAGAACCCGTCTTTGGCTACACCTTC.

This CDR3 is CASSVGAGGPDTQYF. CDR3 bases: TGTGCCAGCAGCGTAGGTGCGGGAGGGCCAGATACGCAGTATTTT. The rearrangement joins TRBV9 to TRBJ2-3, with 9 bases identical to TRBD2. CDR3 length equals 15 residues. V lost 0 bases to trimming and J lost 4 bases; unmatched junction nucleotides: 3. Germline V gene data show CDR1 as SGDLS and CDR2 as YYNGEE.

This clone was found once. This CDR3 is CASSDTSGAYEQYF. In DNA form, the CDR3 reads TGTGCCAGTAGTGATACCTCGGGTGCCTACGAGCAGTACTTC. J is TRBJ2-7 and V is TRBV19; unclear D gene. Trimming cost V 5 bases and J 2 bases, with 13 bases left between them. The length of the CDR3 is 14 residues. Germline V CDR1 and CDR2: LNHDA, SQIVND (reference sequence).